This TCR beta chain was captured in a study of molecular identifiers for immune sequencing clone quantification. Study at large: In replicates, RNA from roughly 21,000 or 96,000 naive CD8 cells was divided five ways and four parts were sequenced.

In TCRdb, the PCR reads were re-called with MiXCR into one record per CDR3 protein. The data show nearly 650,000 distinct CDR3 sequences, roughly 27% seen once. The authors gated naive CD8 T cells as CD8+CD4-CCR7+CD45RA+ for sorting. This clonotype was counted many times. V was shortened by 2 bases and J by 4 bases, with 12 bases between the two germline ends. From germline, CDR1 is SGHRS and CDR2 YFSETQ. The CDR3 contains 14 residues. This clonotype was sampled from a human donor in good health. Some libraries in this study had Jurkat cell RNA spiked in. The V and J genes are TRBV5-1 and TRBJ1-1, with D perhaps matching TRBD1 (5 bases). The sequenced sample was naive CD8+ T cells from blood, with Jurkat cell RNA spiked in. Subset specified: FACS-sorted CD8+CD4-CCR7+CD45RA+ naive T cells. The CDR3 DNA reads as TGCGCCAGCAGCTTTGGAGGGGATTTCACTGAAGCTTTCTTT. Translated: CASSFGGDFTEAFF.